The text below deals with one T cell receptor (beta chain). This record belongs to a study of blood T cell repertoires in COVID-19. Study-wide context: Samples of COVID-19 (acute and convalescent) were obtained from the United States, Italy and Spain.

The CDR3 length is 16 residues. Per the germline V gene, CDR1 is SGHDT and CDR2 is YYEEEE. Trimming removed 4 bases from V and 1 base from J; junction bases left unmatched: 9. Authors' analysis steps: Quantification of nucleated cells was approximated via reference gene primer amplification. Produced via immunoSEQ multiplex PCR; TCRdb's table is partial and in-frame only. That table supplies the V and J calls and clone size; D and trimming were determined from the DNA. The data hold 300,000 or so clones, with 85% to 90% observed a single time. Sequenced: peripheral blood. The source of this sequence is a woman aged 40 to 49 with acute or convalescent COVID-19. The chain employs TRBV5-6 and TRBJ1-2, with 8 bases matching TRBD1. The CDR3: CASSLDRGRINYGYTF. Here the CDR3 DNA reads TGTGCCAGCAGCCTAGACAGGGGCCGCATTAACTATGGCTACACCTTC. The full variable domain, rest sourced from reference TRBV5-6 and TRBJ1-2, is DAGVTQSPTHLIKTRGQQVTLRCSPKSGHDTVSWYQQALGQGPQFIFQYYEEEERQRGNFPDRFSGHQFPNYSSELNVNALLLGDSALYLCASSLDRGRINYGYTFGSGTRLTVV.